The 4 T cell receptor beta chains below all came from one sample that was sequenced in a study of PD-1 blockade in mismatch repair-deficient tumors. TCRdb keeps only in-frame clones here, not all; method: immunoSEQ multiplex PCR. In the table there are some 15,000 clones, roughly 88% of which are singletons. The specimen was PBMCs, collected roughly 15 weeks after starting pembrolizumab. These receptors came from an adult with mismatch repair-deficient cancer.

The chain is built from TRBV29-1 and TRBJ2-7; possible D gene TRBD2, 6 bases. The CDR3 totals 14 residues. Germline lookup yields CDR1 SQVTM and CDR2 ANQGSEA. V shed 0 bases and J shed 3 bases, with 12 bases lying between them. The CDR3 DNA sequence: TGCAGCGTTGAAGAGATCGGGAGAGACTACGAGCAGTACTTC. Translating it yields CSVEEIGRDYEQYF.

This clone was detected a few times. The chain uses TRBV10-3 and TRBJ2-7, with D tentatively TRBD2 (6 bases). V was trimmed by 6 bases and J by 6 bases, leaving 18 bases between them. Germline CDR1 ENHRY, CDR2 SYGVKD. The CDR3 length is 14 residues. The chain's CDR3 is CAIRTGTQGFEQYF. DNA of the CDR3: TGTGCCATCAGGACCGGGACTCAGGGCTTCGAGCAGTACTTC.

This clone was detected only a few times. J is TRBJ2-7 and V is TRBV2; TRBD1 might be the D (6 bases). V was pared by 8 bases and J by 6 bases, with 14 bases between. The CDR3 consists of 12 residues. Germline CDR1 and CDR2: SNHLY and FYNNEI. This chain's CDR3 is CASLLQGGEQYF. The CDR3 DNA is TGTGCCAGCCTCCTACAGGGTGGCGAGCAGTACTTC.

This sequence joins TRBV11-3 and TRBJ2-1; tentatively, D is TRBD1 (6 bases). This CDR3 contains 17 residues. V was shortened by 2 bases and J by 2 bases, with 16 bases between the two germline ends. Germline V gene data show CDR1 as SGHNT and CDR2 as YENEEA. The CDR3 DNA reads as TGTGCCAGCAGCTTAAATATAGGGACATCCCCCTACAATGAGCAGTTCTTC. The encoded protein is CASSLNIGTSPYNEQFF.